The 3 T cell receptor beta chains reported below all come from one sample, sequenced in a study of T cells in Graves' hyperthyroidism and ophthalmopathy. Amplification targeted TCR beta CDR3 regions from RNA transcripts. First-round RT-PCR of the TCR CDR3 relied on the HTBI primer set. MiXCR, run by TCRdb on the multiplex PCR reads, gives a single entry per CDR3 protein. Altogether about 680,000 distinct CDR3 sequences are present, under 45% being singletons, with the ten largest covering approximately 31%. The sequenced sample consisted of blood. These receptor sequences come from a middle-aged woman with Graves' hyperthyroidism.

CDR3 in amino acids: CASSSGVGNTGELFF. CDR3 DNA: TGCGCCAGCTCTAGCGGGGTGGGAAACACCGGGGAGCTGTTTTTT. The chain carries TRBV10-2 and TRBJ2-2, with TRBD2 identical over 9 bases. Germline V gene lookup returns CDR1 WSHSY and CDR2 SAAADI. V gave up 8 bases and J gave up 2 bases; unmatched junction bases: 6. The CDR3 consists of 15 residues.

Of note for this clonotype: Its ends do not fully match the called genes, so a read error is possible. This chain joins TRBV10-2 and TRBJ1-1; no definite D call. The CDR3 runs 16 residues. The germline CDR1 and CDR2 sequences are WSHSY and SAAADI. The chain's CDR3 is CASSQGRGSPDTEAFF. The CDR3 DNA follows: TGTGCCAGCAGCCAAGGTCGGGGTTCCCCGGACACTGAAGCTTTCTTT.

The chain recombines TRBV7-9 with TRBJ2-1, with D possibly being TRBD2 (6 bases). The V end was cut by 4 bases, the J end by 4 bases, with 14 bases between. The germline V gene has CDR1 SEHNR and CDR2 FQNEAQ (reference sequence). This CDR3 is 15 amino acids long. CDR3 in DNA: TGTGCCAGCAGCTCAGCGGGCCTAGGGTACAATGAGCAGTTCTTC. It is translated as CASSSAGLGYNEQFF.